Below are 11 T cell receptor beta chains sequenced from a single sample in a study of T cell clonality in common variable immunodeficiency (dated by TCRdb to 2015 to 2017). The library was generated by the immunoSEQ multiplex PCR assay. Imported from immuneACCESS, the table was reduced by TCRdb to in-frame sequences with V and J called. These copies leave out some clones; in studies compared against another copy, an unresolved V gene accounts for under half, and the cause of the remainder is not known. This sample contains about 41,000 clones, none of which is a singleton. The ten largest clones represent about 1.3% of the sample. The sequencing input was peripheral blood mononuclear cells. These receptors were taken from a person between 18 and 70 years old in good health.

In the case of this clone: The CDR3 goes on 3 residues after the read ends, and that part is filled in from the germline J gene. The rearrangement joins TRBV5-1 to TRBJ2-7; TRBD1 is a possible D gene (6 bases). Germline V lookup: CDR1 SGHRS, CDR2 YFSETQ. Trimming cost V 4 bases and J 5 bases, with 22 bases left between them. CDR3 length equals 16 residues. The CDR3 DNA, read in part, is TGCGCCAGCAGCCGTTTAGGGGGACGTTTTGGGCACGAG. Its protein is CASSRLGGRFGHE. The CDR3 as a whole reads CASSRLGGRFGHEQYF.

This clone was seen repeatedly, ten times or more. Read coverage stops 3 residues before the CDR3 terminus; the germline J gene supplies the remainder. The chain recombines TRBV19 with TRBJ2-1; tentatively, D is TRBD1 (6 bases). Germline V lookup: CDR1 LNHDA, CDR2 SQIVND (reference sequence). With 1 base removed from V and 2 bases from J, the gap between germline ends came to 9 bases. The CDR3 sequence is 15 residues long. CDR3 DNA, as far as it was read: TGTGCCAGTAGTATAGGTACAGGGCCCTACAATGAG. The encoded protein is CASSIGTGPYNE. Given in full, the CDR3 is CASSIGTGPYNEQFF.

This clone was counted ten times or more. The read halts 3 residues ahead of the CDR3 end, with the missing end drawn from the germline J gene. The chain employs TRBV18 and TRBJ1-2; no reliable D call. This CDR3 is built from 12 residues. Germline assignment: CDR1 KGHSH and CDR2 LQKENI. The CDR3 DNA, read in part, is TGTGCCAGCTCACCCCTAGAGAGGGGC. Protein product: CASSPLERG. In full, the CDR3 reads CASSPLERGYTF.

This clone was recorded at least ten times. The CDR3 is cut off 3 residues early in the read; its end comes from the germline J gene. The chain carries TRBV2 and TRBJ2-1, with TRBD1 as a possible D gene (6 bases). The CDR3 extends over 15 amino acids. With 4 bases removed from V and 4 bases from J, the gap between germline ends came to 14 bases. Germline values: CDR1 SNHLY, CDR2 FYNNEI. The covered CDR3 bases are TGTGCCAGCAGTGCACAGGGAACAGGGTACAATGAG. Translation: CASSAQGTGYNE. The CDR3 reads in full as CASSAQGTGYNEQFF. The full variable domain, with the rest looked up from reference TRBV2 and TRBJ2-1, is EPEVTQTPSHQVTQMGQEVILRCVPISNHLYFYWYRQILGQKVEFLVSFYNNEISEKSEIFDDQFSVERPDGSNFTLKIRSTKLEDSAMYFCASSAQGTGYNEQFFGPGTRLTVL.

This clone has a count of ten or more. The read ends 3 residues early relative to the CDR3; the germline J gene fills the gap. The rearrangement links TRBV7-9 to TRBJ1-1; possible D gene TRBD1, 6 bases. The ends were cut back, 11 bases at V and 3 bases at J, with 16 bases in the middle. This CDR3 has 13 residues. Germline V CDR1 and CDR2: SEHNR, FQNEAQ (reference sequence). CDR3 in amino acids: CAGGGRTDTEAFF. The CDR3 DNA, read in part, is TGTGCCGGGGGGGGGCGCACGGACACTGAA.

The sample holds many counts of this clone. The read gets to within 3 residues of the CDR3 end, and the germline J gene fills in the rest. The chain joins TRBV4-2 to TRBJ2-1, with 9 bases lining up with TRBD2. The CDR3 sequence is 17 residues long. From germline, CDR1 is LGHNA and CDR2 YNFKEQ. Trimming removed 0 bases from V and 1 base from J; junction bases left unmatched: 4. CDR3 DNA (partial): TGTGCCAGCAGCCAAGAGTCTAGCGGGACATCCTACAATGAG. It codes for CASSQESSGTSYNE. The whole CDR3 reads CASSQESSGTSYNEQFF.

This clone was detected a few times. The read is 3 residues too short to cover the CDR3 end, so that end is filled in from the germline J gene. The chain has TRBV10-2 and TRBJ1-6; 8 positions agree with TRBD1. CDR1 and CDR2 from the germline V gene are WSHSY and SAAADI. The CDR3 spans 15 residues. J was trimmed by 7 bases and V by 4 bases; bases with no gene match: 6. The part of the CDR3 DNA that was read is TGCGCCAGCAGTGCCCTGACAGGGGTCAATTCACCC. It specifies CASSALTGVNSP. The whole CDR3 sequence reads CASSALTGVNSPLHF.

As concerns this clone: The read stops 3 residues short of the end of the CDR3; the missing end is completed from the germline J gene. This rearrangement joins TRBV10-2 to TRBJ1-1; D perhaps matches TRBD1 (5 bases). The CDR3 extends over 16 amino acids. Trimming left V 6 bases short and J 0 bases short, with 17 bases between. The germline V gene has CDR1 WSHSY and CDR2 SAAADI. The sequenced part of the CDR3 DNA is TGCGCCAGCAGCCCCCTGGCGGCAGGGATGAACACTGAA. Translation gives CASSPLAAGMNTE. The CDR3 reads in full as CASSPLAAGMNTEAFF.

There are many counts of this clone. Read sequence stops 3 residues before the CDR3 end, and the germline J gene provides the missing end. The V gene is TRBV20-1, the J gene TRBJ2-1, with D perhaps being TRBD1 or TRBD2 (5 bases each). The V end lost 1 base, the J end lost 4 bases, and 14 bases lay between the germline ends. The CDR3 covers 15 residues. CDR1 and CDR2 (germline): DFQATT, SNEGSKA (reference sequence). CDR3 sequence reads: CSARVEGQGYNEQFF. The covered CDR3 bases are TGCAGTGCTAGAGTAGAGGGGCAGGGATACAATGAG.

The sample holds many counts of this clone. Read coverage stops 3 residues before the CDR3 terminus; the germline J gene supplies the remainder. V usage is TRBV7-8 and J usage is TRBJ2-1; 7 bases are shared with TRBD2. J gave up 3 bases and V 5 bases, and 16 bases lay outside the gene matches. The germline CDR1 and CDR2 sequences are SGHVS and FQNEAQ. The CDR3 is made up of 18 amino acids. CDR3 sequence reads: CASSLGGGEGLGYNEQFF. The DNA read from the CDR3 is TGTGCCAGCAGCCTAGGTGGCGGGGAGGGCCTTGGCTACAATGAG.

This clone was recorded at least ten times. The read comes to an end 3 residues before the CDR3 does, leaving the germline J gene to fill in the end. The rearrangement uses TRBV7-3 and TRBJ2-2; a weak D match, TRBD1 (6 bases). Trimming took 5 bases from V and 4 from J, leaving 11 bases between them. In germline, CDR1 is SGHTA, CDR2 FQGTGA. The CDR3 is 14 residues long. The part of the CDR3 DNA that was read is TGTGCCAGCAGCCCGCAGGGGTTCACCGGGGAG. Its protein product is CASSPQGFTGE. The full CDR3 protein is CASSPQGFTGELFF.